The sequence of this T cell receptor (beta chain) was determined in a study of beta chain features in type 1 diabetes. Study observations and caveats: VDJ junctions from patients with type 1 diabetes contained fewer insertions and more deletions. Naive, central memory and Treg TCRB repertoires appeared more alike in patients than in healthy donors. People with Type 1 diabetes carried modestly yet significantly shorter TCRB CDR3s in all four CD4+ subsets.

The isolated RNA, all of it, was reverse transcribed, so expressed TCRB transcripts were what got sequenced. Sequencing was performed with immunoSEQ multiplex PCR; in TCRdb, only in-frame clones are kept and a portion is missing. The sample has 230,000 or so clones; 16% are singletons. V gave up 2 bases and J gave up 8 bases, with 18 bases separating them. The germline CDR1 and CDR2 sequences are SNHLY and FYNNEI. The CDR3 contains 15 residues. Regarding this clone: Its antigen is not identified.

One heparinised blood draw, averaging about 116 mL, came from each donor. The sequence came from a man aged 25 to 40 with type 1 diabetes. The sequenced sample consisted of naive CD4+ T cells from blood. This chain uses TRBV2 with TRBJ2-5; D is possibly TRBD2 (7 bases). CDR3 amino acids: CASSERMGGPVTQYF. CDR3 in DNA: TGTGCCAGCAGTGAAAGAATGGGGGGGCCCGTTACCCAGTACTTC.